The 5 T cell receptor beta chains below were found in one sample sequenced in a study of naive and memory T cell subsets. The SP2 primer and nested alpha and beta constant region primers amplified ligated cDNA in four rounds. TCRdb re-called the 5' RACE reads with MiXCR, one entry per CDR3 protein. The data contain some 60,000 distinct CDR3 sequences, approximately 8% of them singletons. A UMI-containing oligonucleotide was joined by 3' ligation to the TCR cDNA template. Receptor source: a female donor in good health.

The chain combines TRBV20-1 with TRBJ1-1; no clear D gene. This CDR3 region has 12 residues. V lost 1 base and J 5 bases, leaving 8 bases between the germline ends. Germline V lookup: CDR1 DFQATT, CDR2 SNEGSKA (reference sequence). The CDR3 region is CSARVKGTEAFF. The CDR3 DNA follows: TGCAGTGCTAGAGTGAAGGGTACTGAAGCTTTCTTT.

The CDR3 DNA reads as TGCAGCGCCATTTTCTTAGTCGACGATTTTAACTCCTACGAGCAGTACTTC. It specifies CSAIFLVDDFNSYEQYF. J is TRBJ2-7 and V is TRBV29-1, with unresolved D. The V gene lost 7 bases and the J gene lost 0 bases, with 25 bases spanning the gap. Germline CDR1 reads SQVTM; CDR2 reads ANQGSEA. The CDR3 spans 17 residues.

There are many counts of this clonotype. J is TRBJ2-2 and V is TRBV28, with D hard to call. The ends were cut back, 2 bases at V and 4 bases at J, with 8 bases in the middle. Germline CDR1 MDHEN, CDR2 SYDVKM. This CDR3 comprises 14 residues. CDR3 sequence: CASSLAQVTGELFF. CDR3 sequence (DNA): TGTGCCAGCAGTTTAGCGCAGGTCACCGGGGAGCTGTTTTTT.

A few counts support this clonotype. The V gene is TRBV29-1, the J gene TRBJ2-7, with 8 bases matching TRBD2. V dropped 2 bases and J dropped 1; count of bases not matched to a gene: 10. The CDR3 runs to 16 residues. Germline CDR1 is SQVTM and CDR2 is ANQGSEA. The DNA of the CDR3 is TGCAGCGTTGAATTCATCTCGGCGGGAGGATCCTACGAGCAGTACTTC. It yields the protein CSVEFISAGGSYEQYF.

This clonotype was seen at least ten times. This chain links TRBV2 with TRBJ1-4; TRBD1 agrees at 8 bases. CDR3 size: 14 residues. Germline V gives CDR1 SNHLY, CDR2 FYNNEI. The V and J ends lost 6 bases and 7 bases, in that order; junction bases with no gene match: 7. CDR3 bases: TGTGCCAGCAGCGACGGACAGGGCGGTGAAAAACTGTTTTTT. Its protein product is CASSDGQGGEKLFF.